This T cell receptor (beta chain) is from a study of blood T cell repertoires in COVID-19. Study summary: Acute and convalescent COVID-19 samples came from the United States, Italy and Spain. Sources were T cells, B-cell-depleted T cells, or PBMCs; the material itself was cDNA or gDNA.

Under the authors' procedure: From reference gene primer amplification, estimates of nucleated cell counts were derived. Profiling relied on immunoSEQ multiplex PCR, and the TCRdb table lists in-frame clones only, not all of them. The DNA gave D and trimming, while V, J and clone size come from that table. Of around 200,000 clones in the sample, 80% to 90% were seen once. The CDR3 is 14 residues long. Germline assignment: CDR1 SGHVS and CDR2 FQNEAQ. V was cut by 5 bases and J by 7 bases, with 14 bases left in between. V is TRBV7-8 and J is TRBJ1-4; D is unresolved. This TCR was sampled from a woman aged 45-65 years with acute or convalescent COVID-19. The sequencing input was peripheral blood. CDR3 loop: CASSPRAGSEKLFF. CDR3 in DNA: TGTGCCAGCAGCCCTAGGGCGGGGAGTGAAAAACTGTTTTTT.